These T cell receptor beta chains were read from a single sample in a study of T cell changes during pregnancy in multiple sclerosis. TCRdb's table, derived via immunoSEQ multiplex PCR, lists solely in-frame clones and lacks some. This sample has about 80,000 clones, with 92% found just once. The sequences come from peripheral blood, collected before pregnancy. All receptors derive from a female donor with multiple sclerosis, enrolled in a pregnancy study. CDR3s include the opening cysteine and the closing phenylalanine or tryptophan. The D gene is left open where the match is weak. Some rows have no size entry. The others give once, few or many, or a class for an expanded clone.

D gene: NA; J gene: TRBJ1-6; V gene: TRBV27; CDR3 length: 17; clone size: NA; CDR3 DNA: TGTGCCAGCAGTTTATCCATGAATCTCGTTCCTTCTAGACCCCTCCACTTT; CDR3 protein: CASSLSMNLVPSRPLHF
D gene: TRBD1; J gene: TRBJ1-2; V gene: TRBV2; CDR3 length: 13; clone size: NA; CDR3 DNA: TGTGCCAGCCAGGGGGCTGGGTACTATGGCTACACCTTC; CDR3 protein: CASQGAGYYGYTF
D gene: TRBD1; J gene: TRBJ2-7; V gene: TRBV5-1; CDR3 length: 17; clone size: NA; CDR3 DNA: TGCGCCAGCACCACCTACTCAACAGGGGAAGTAACCTACGAGCAGTACTTC; CDR3 protein: CASTTYSTGEVTYEQYF
D gene: NA; J gene: TRBJ1-1; V gene: TRBV21-1; CDR3 length: 18; clone size: NA; CDR3 DNA: TGTGCCAGCAGCAAATACCCGGTCACAGGGGGCTTGAACACTGAAGCTTTCTTT; CDR3 protein: CASSKYPVTGGLNTEAFF
D gene: NA; J gene: TRBJ1-1; V gene: TRBV29-1; CDR3 length: 15; clone size: NA; CDR3 DNA: TGCAGCGTGCGTAGCGTATACGGATACTTCGCTGAAGCTTTCTTT; CDR3 protein: CSVRSVYGYFAEAFF
D gene: NA; J gene: TRBJ1-1; V gene: TRBV27; CDR3 length: 13; clone size: once; CDR3 DNA: TGTGCCAGCAGTTTATTACGGGGCACTGAAGCTTTCTTT; CDR3 protein: CASSLLRGTEAFF
D gene: TRBD1; J gene: TRBJ2-5; V gene: TRBV15; CDR3 length: 16; clone size: NA; CDR3 DNA: TGTGCCACCAGCAGACCCGAGACAGGGTTGGAAGAGACCCAGTACTTC; CDR3 protein: CATSRPETGLEETQYF
D gene: TRBD1; J gene: TRBJ1-4; V gene: TRBV7-6; CDR3 length: 16; clone size: NA; CDR3 DNA: TGTGCCAGCAGCCCAGGGGACAGGGGAAATAATGAAAAACTGTTTTTT; CDR3 protein: CASSPGDRGNNEKLFF
D gene: TRBD1; J gene: TRBJ1-4; V gene: TRBV27; CDR3 length: 14; clone size: NA; CDR3 DNA: TGTGCCAGCAGTTCGACAGGGCTGGGGGAAAAACTGTTTTTT; CDR3 protein: CASSSTGLGEKLFF
D gene: TRBD2; J gene: TRBJ2-5; V gene: TRBV9; CDR3 length: 16; clone size: NA; CDR3 DNA: TGTGCCAGCAGCGTAGCCGCTAGCGGGGGGCAAGAGACCCAGTACTTC; CDR3 protein: CASSVAASGGQETQYF
D gene: NA; J gene: TRBJ1-3; V gene: TRBV6-5; CDR3 length: 13; clone size: once; CDR3 DNA: TGTGCCAGAACGGGGGGAAGTAAGCACACCATATATTTT; CDR3 protein: CARTGGSKHTIYF
D gene: TRBD1; J gene: TRBJ2-6; V gene: TRBV27; CDR3 length: 18; clone size: NA; CDR3 DNA: TGTGCCAGCAGTAACCTCGGGACAGGTCCCTCTGGGGCCAACGTCCTGACTTTC; CDR3 protein: CASSNLGTGPSGANVLTF
D gene: NA; J gene: TRBJ1-1; V gene: TRBV5-1; CDR3 length: 14; clone size: NA; CDR3 DNA: TGCGCCAGCAGGCCGCAAGGGGTGAACACTGAAGCTTTCTTT; CDR3 protein: CASRPQGVNTEAFF
D gene: NA; J gene: TRBJ2-1; V gene: TRBV9; CDR3 length: 15; clone size: NA; CDR3 DNA: TGTGCCAGCAGCGTAGCGCCGGGACACCCCAATGAGCAGTTCTTC; CDR3 protein: CASSVAPGHPNEQFF
D gene: NA; J gene: TRBJ2-7; V gene: TRBV7-9; CDR3 length: 15; clone size: NA; CDR3 DNA: TGTGCCAGCAGCTTAGCGGGCACAATGGTCTACGAGCAGTACTTC; CDR3 protein: CASSLAGTMVYEQYF
D gene: TRBD1; J gene: TRBJ1-1; V gene: TRBV7-8; CDR3 length: 15; clone size: NA; CDR3 DNA: TGTGCCAGCAGCCAGAGGGGGCGAGGGAACACTGAAGCTTTCTTT; CDR3 protein: CASSQRGRGNTEAFF
D gene: TRBD1; J gene: TRBJ2-7; V gene: TRBV14; CDR3 length: 18; clone size: NA; CDR3 DNA: TGTGCCAGCAGCCAAGAGCCCCCGGGACAGGCCTTTCCCTACGAGCAGTACTTC; CDR3 protein: CASSQEPPGQAFPYEQYF
D gene: TRBD2; J gene: TRBJ2-3; V gene: TRBV19; CDR3 length: 15; clone size: NA; CDR3 DNA: TGTGCCAGTAGTATGTCCCCTAGCGGGGTTGATACGCAGTATTTT; CDR3 protein: CASSMSPSGVDTQYF
D gene: NA; J gene: TRBJ2-2; V gene: TRBV7-3; CDR3 length: 13; clone size: NA; CDR3 DNA: TGTGCCAGCACCCGGGGGGCCGCCGGGGAGCTGTTTTTT; CDR3 protein: CASTRGAAGELFF
D gene: TRBD1; J gene: TRBJ2-1; V gene: TRBV11-3; CDR3 length: 14; clone size: NA; CDR3 DNA: TGTGCCAGCAGCACTCGGACAGGGGAGGATGAGCAGTTCTTC; CDR3 protein: CASSTRTGEDEQFF
D gene: TRBD1; J gene: TRBJ1-6; V gene: TRBV19; CDR3 length: 14; clone size: few; CDR3 DNA: TGTGCCAGTAGTCCTCGCACAGGGGATTCACCCCTCCACTTT; CDR3 protein: CASSPRTGDSPLHF
D gene: NA; J gene: TRBJ1-2; V gene: TRBV7-2; CDR3 length: 13; clone size: NA; CDR3 DNA: TGTGCCAGCAGTATCTTACAGGGTGGTGGCTACACCTTC; CDR3 protein: CASSILQGGGYTF
D gene: TRBD1; J gene: TRBJ1-1; V gene: TRBV28; CDR3 length: 16; clone size: NA; CDR3 DNA: TGTGCCAGCAGTCCCCACCAACAGGGGGCACGGACTGAAGCTTTCTTT; CDR3 protein: CASSPHQQGARTEAFF
D gene: TRBD1; J gene: TRBJ2-6; V gene: TRBV5-1; CDR3 length: 17; clone size: NA; CDR3 DNA: TGCGCCAGCAGCGCCGGGACAGGGGTCTCTGGGGCCAACGTCCTGACTTTC; CDR3 protein: CASSAGTGVSGANVLTF
D gene: TRBD2; J gene: TRBJ2-5; V gene: TRBV18; CDR3 length: 16; clone size: NA; CDR3 DNA: TGTGCCAGCTCACCGAAAAGGGCGGGGGGACAAGAGACCCAGTACTTC; CDR3 protein: CASSPKRAGGQETQYF
D gene: TRBD1; J gene: TRBJ1-5; V gene: TRBV19; CDR3 length: 21; clone size: NA; CDR3 DNA: TGTGCCAGTAGTATAGATCCCAGGGAGGGACAGGGTTTCGTGAGCAATCAGCCCCAGCATTTT; CDR3 protein: CASSIDPREGQGFVSNQPQHF
D gene: NA; J gene: TRBJ2-1; V gene: TRBV6-1; CDR3 length: 13; clone size: NA; CDR3 DNA: TGTGCCACCGTCAAGCGTCCCTACAATGAGCAGTTCTTC; CDR3 protein: CATVKRPYNEQFF
D gene: TRBD1; J gene: TRBJ1-5; V gene: TRBV4-1; CDR3 length: 16; clone size: NA; CDR3 DNA: TGCGCCAGCAGCCAGGCCGAGGGGGCCCTCAATCAGCCCCAGCATTTT; CDR3 protein: CASSQAEGALNQPQHF
D gene: NA; J gene: TRBJ2-4; V gene: TRBV7-6; CDR3 length: 15; clone size: once; CDR3 DNA: TGTGCCAGCAGCTTACAGGGGCGAGCCAAAAACATTCAGTACTTC; CDR3 protein: CASSLQGRAKNIQYF
D gene: NA; J gene: TRBJ1-5; V gene: TRBV15; CDR3 length: 16; clone size: NA; CDR3 DNA: TGTGCCACCAGCAGAGAGGCAGGGAGGGGTGGGGGGCCCCAGCATTTT; CDR3 protein: CATSREAGRGGGPQHF
D gene: TRBD2; J gene: TRBJ2-1; V gene: TRBV11-2; CDR3 length: 15; clone size: NA; CDR3 DNA: TGTGCCAGCAGCTTAGGCGGGGGGGTAAGAAATGAGCAGTTCTTC; CDR3 protein: CASSLGGGVRNEQFF
D gene: TRBD1; J gene: TRBJ1-2; V gene: TRBV19; CDR3 length: 13; clone size: NA; CDR3 DNA: TGTGCCAGTAGTAAACAAAGACAGGGAAGCTACACCTTC; CDR3 protein: CASSKQRQGSYTF
D gene: TRBD2; J gene: TRBJ2-5; V gene: TRBV5-1; CDR3 length: 13; clone size: once; CDR3 DNA: TGCGCCAGCAGCTTGGGAGCGGGGGGGACCCAGTACTTC; CDR3 protein: CASSLGAGGTQYF
D gene: NA; J gene: TRBJ1-2; V gene: TRBV9; CDR3 length: 17; clone size: NA; CDR3 DNA: TGTGCCAGCAGCGGGGAACGGGCAGGGTATGTCGGCTATGGCTACACCTTC; CDR3 protein: CASSGERAGYVGYGYTF
D gene: TRBD2; J gene: TRBJ2-1; V gene: TRBV9; CDR3 length: 17; clone size: NA; CDR3 DNA: TGTGCCAGCAGCCCCGTAAGCGGGGGGAGCTCCTACAATGAGCAGTTCTTC; CDR3 protein: CASSPVSGGSSYNEQFF
D gene: TRBD2; J gene: TRBJ2-3; V gene: TRBV5-4; CDR3 length: 16; clone size: NA; CDR3 DNA: TGTGCCAGCAGCCAACTTAGCGGGGGGGCTGTAGATACGCAGTATTTT; CDR3 protein: CASSQLSGGAVDTQYF
D gene: NA; J gene: TRBJ2-5; V gene: TRBV5-1; CDR3 length: 13; clone size: NA; CDR3 DNA: TGCGCCAGCAGCGGTAGAACTCAAGAGACCCAGTACTTC; CDR3 protein: CASSGRTQETQYF
D gene: NA; J gene: TRBJ2-5; V gene: TRBV19; CDR3 length: 13; clone size: NA; CDR3 DNA: TGTGCCAGTAGTCGTAGCGTCCAAGAGACCCAGTACTTC; CDR3 protein: CASSRSVQETQYF
D gene: NA; J gene: TRBJ2-6; V gene: TRBV6-1; CDR3 length: 15; clone size: NA; CDR3 DNA: TGTGCCAGCAGTGCGACAGACACTGGGGCCAACGTCCTGACTTTC; CDR3 protein: CASSATDTGANVLTF
D gene: TRBD1; J gene: TRBJ2-6; V gene: TRBV2; CDR3 length: 17; clone size: NA; CDR3 DNA: TGTGCCAGCAGTAAATCAACAGGGGGGTCTGGGGCCAACGTCCTGACTTTC; CDR3 protein: CASSKSTGGSGANVLTF
D gene: NA; J gene: TRBJ2-2; V gene: TRBV9; CDR3 length: 14; clone size: NA; CDR3 DNA: TGTGCCAGCACTCCCCTAGCGAACACCGGGGAGCTGTTTTTT; CDR3 protein: CASTPLANTGELFF
D gene: NA; J gene: TRBJ1-5; V gene: TRBV6-4; CDR3 length: 15; clone size: NA; CDR3 DNA: TGTGCCAGCGGAAAGAGAGCAGGGCTTAATCAGCCCCAGCATTTT; CDR3 protein: CASGKRAGLNQPQHF
D gene: NA; J gene: TRBJ2-5; V gene: TRBV29-1; CDR3 length: 13; clone size: NA; CDR3 DNA: TGCAGCGTCGGACTCGAGGGTCAAGAGACCCAGTACTTC; CDR3 protein: CSVGLEGQETQYF
D gene: TRBD1; J gene: TRBJ1-2; V gene: TRBV19; CDR3 length: 15; clone size: once; CDR3 DNA: TGTGCCAGTAGTACATGGGACAGGGAAAACTATGGCTACACCTTC; CDR3 protein: CASSTWDRENYGYTF
D gene: TRBD1; J gene: TRBJ1-1; V gene: TRBV25-1; CDR3 length: 15; clone size: once; CDR3 DNA: TGTGCCAGCAGTAAAACGTGGACAGGAAACACTGAAGCTTTCTTT; CDR3 protein: CASSKTWTGNTEAFF